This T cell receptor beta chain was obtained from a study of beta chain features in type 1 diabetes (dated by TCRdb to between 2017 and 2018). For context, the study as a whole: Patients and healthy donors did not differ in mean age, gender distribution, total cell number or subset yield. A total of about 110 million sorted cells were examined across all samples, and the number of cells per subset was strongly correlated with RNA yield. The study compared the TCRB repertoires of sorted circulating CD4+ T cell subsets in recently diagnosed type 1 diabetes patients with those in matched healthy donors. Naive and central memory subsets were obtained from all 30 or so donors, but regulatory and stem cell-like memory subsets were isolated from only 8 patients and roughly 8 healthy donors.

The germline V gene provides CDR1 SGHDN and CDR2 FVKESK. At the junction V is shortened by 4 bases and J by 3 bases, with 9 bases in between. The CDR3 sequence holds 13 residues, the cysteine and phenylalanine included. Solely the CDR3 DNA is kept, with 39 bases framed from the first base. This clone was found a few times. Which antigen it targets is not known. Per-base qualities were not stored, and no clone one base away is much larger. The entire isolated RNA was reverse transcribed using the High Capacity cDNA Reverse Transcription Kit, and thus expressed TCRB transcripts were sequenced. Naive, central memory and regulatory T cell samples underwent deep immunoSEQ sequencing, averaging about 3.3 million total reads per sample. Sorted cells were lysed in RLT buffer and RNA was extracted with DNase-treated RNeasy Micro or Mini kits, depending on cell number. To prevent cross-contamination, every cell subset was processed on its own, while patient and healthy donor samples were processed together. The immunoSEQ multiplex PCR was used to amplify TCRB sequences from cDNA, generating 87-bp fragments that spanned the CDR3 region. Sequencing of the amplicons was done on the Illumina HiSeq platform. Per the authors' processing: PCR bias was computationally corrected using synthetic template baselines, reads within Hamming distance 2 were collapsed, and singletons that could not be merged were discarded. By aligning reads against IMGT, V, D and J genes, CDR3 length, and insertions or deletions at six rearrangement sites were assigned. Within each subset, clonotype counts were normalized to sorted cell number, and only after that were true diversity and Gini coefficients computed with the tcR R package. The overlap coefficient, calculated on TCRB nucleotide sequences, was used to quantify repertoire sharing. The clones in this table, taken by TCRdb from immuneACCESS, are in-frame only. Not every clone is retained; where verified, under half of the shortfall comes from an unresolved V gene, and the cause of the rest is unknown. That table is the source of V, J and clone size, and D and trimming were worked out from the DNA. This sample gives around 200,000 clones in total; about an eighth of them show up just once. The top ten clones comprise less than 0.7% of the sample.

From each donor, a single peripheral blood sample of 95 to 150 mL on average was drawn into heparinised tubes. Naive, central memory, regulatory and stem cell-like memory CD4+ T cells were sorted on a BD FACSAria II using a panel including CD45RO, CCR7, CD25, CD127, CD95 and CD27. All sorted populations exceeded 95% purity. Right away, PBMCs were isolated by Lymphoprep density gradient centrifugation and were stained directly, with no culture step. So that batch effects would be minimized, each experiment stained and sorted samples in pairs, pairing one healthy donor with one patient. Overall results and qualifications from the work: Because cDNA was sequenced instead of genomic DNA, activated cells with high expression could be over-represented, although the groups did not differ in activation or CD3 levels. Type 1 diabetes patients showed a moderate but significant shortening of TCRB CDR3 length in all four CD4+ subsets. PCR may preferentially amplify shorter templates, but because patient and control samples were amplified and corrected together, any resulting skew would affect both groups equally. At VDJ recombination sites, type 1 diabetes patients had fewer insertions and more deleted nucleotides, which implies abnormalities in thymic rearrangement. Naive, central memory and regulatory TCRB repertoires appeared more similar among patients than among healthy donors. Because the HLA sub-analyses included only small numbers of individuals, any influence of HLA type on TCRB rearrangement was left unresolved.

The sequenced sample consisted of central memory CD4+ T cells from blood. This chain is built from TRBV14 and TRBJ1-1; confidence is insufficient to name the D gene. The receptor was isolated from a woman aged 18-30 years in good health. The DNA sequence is TGTGCCAGCAGCCCAGCACGGGACACTGAAGCTTTCTTT. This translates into CASSPARDTEAFF. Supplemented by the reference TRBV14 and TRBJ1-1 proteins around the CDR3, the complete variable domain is EAGVTQFPSHSVIEKGQTVTLRCDPISGHDNLYWYRRVMGKEIKFLLHFVKESKQDESGMPNNRFLAERTGGTYSTLKVQPAELEDSGVYFCASSPARDTEAFFGQGTRLTVV.